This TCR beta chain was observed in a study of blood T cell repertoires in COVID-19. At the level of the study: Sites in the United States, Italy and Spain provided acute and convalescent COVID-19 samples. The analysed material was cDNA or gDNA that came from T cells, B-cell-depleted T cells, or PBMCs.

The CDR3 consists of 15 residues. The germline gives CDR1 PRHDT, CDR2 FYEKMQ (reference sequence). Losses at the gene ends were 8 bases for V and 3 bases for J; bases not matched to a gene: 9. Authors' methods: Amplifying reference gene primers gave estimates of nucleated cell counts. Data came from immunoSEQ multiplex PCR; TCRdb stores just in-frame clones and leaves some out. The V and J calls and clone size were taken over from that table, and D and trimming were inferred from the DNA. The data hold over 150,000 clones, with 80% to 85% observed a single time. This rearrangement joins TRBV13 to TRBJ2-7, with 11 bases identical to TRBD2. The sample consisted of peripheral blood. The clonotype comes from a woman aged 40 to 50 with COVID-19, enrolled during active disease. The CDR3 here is CASSGSTSGNYEQYF. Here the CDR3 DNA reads TGTGCCAGCTCTGGGTCGACTAGCGGGAACTACGAGCAGTACTTC. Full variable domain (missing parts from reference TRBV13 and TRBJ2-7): AAGVIQSPRHLIKEKRETATLKCYPIPRHDTVYWYQQGPGQDPQFLISFYEKMQSDKGSIPDRFSAQQFSDYHSELNMSSLELGDSALYFCASSGSTSGNYEQYFGPGTRLTVT.